The clone carrying this TCR beta chain was seen at least ten times. J was trimmed by 9 bases and V by 6 bases; bases with no gene match: 6. Germline loops: CDR1 SQVTM, CDR2 ANQGSEA. The CDR3 is 13 amino acids. These data are taken from a study of T cells in Graves' hyperthyroidism and ophthalmopathy. Study as a whole: Sampling of peripheral blood happened at initial diagnosis, prior to any treatment.

TCR beta CDR3 sequences were amplified from RNA transcripts. HTBI primers were the set used in a first-round RT-PCR of the TCR CDR3. TCRdb passed the multiplex PCR reads through MiXCR, listing each CDR3 protein once. Of under 650,000 distinct CDR3 sequences listed, roughly 15% were seen once; the top ten hold approximately 3.9%. Sequences were obtained from blood. The rearrangement links TRBV29-1 to TRBJ2-1, with TRBD2 matching over 12 bases. The TCR originated in a woman in her 30s with Graves' hyperthyroidism. CDR3: CSVTTSGRIEQFF. The DNA for the CDR3 is TGCAGCGTCACGACTAGCGGGAGAATTGAGCAGTTCTTC.